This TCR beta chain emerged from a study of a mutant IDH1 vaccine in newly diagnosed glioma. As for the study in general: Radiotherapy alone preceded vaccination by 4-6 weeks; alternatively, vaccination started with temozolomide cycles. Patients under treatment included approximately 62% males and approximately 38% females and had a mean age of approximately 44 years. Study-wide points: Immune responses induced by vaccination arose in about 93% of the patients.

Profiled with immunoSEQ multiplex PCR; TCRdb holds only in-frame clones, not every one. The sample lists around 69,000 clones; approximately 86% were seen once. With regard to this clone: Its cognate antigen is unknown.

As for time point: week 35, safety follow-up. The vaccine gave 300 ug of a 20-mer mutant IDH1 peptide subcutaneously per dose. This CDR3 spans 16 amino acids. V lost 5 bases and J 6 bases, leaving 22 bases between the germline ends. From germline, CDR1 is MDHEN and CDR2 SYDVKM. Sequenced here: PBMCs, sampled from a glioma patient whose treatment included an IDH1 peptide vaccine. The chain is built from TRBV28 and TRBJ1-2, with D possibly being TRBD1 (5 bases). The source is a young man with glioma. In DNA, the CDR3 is TGTGCCAGCAGTAGCCAGGGAGGGGCAGGTAGAGATGGCTACACCTTC. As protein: CASSSQGGAGRDGYTF.